This T cell receptor (beta chain) was sequenced during a study of shared T cell receptors in the human thymus. CDR1 LGHNA and CDR2 YSLEER come from the germline V gene. V lost 4 bases to trimming and J lost 4 bases; unmatched junction nucleotides: 10. The CDR3 covers 16 residues. Sequencing was performed with immunoSEQ multiplex PCR; in TCRdb, only in-frame clones are kept and a portion is missing. The top ten hold approximately 0.0097% of the sample, which has hundreds of thousands of clones, around 87% seen once. The same sample was also studied in work on human thymus T cells. According to that study: Healthy Finnish infants having corrective surgery for congenital heart defects served as donors. In corrective heart surgery, resections were taken, and these provided the thymus tissue. The authors found apparently biased V and J gene usage in thymic and blood repertoires. Unrelated individuals had highly overlapping thymic repertoires, as reported in related research.

This chain uses TRBV4-3 with TRBJ1-5; 7 nucleotides agree with TRBD1. Sequencing was carried out using thymocytes. The source is a boy younger than two with a congenital heart defect. The CDR3 is CASSPDLDRRNQPQHF. The CDR3 region has the DNA TGCGCCAGCAGCCCCGATCTGGACAGGAGGAATCAGCCCCAGCATTTT.